This T cell receptor beta chain appears in the sequencing data of a study of TIL therapy for anti-PD-1-resistant metastatic lung cancer. The time point: pre-treatment sample, taken before nivolumab and TIL therapy. Sequencing used immunoSEQ v3. The assay was immunoSEQ multiplex PCR, and TCRdb's table has in-frame clones only and misses some. This sample has about 32,000 clones, with about 70% found just once. The table lists this clone with a few counts. The receptor was isolated from a woman between 30 and 85 years old with non-small cell lung cancer. Sequencing used blood, obtained at baseline.

For the CDR3, the DNA is TGTGCCAGCAGCTTAGTGTCCCAAACTAAGGGCTACACCTTC. It specifies CASSLVSQTKGYTF. The V gene is TRBV7-8, the J gene TRBJ1-2, with no clear D. CDR1 is SGHVS and CDR2 is FQNEAQ in the germline V gene. The CDR3 is 14 residues long. Trimming took off 1 base at V and 8 bases at J, with 14 bases between the two ends.